Listed here are 19 T cell receptor beta chains from one sample, sequenced in a study of somatic mutations in cytotoxic T cells in rheumatoid arthritis. The method was immunoSEQ multiplex PCR; TCRdb's version includes in-frame clones alone and lacks a portion of them. The table shows 2,500 to 3,500 clones, with 80% to 90% occurring only once. Sequencing was performed on CD8+ T cells sorted from blood. The receptor set was obtained from a woman aged 55-70 years with rheumatoid arthritis.

The V gene is TRBV6-1, the J gene TRBJ2-1; TRBD1 agrees at 11 bases. Germline loops: CDR1 MNHNS, CDR2 SASEGT. CDR3 size: 14 residues. V gave up 7 bases and J gave up 4 bases; unmatched junction bases: 3. Here the CDR3 reads CASKGQGGYNEQFF. The CDR3 DNA sequence: TGTGCCAGCAAGGGACAGGGGGGGTACAATGAGCAGTTCTTC.

The chain has TRBV27 and TRBJ2-5; TRBD2 might be the D (7 bases). Per germline, CDR1 MNHEY and CDR2 SMNVEV (reference sequence). Trimming left V 8 bases short and J 5 bases short, with 18 bases between. The CDR3 sequence is 14 residues long. The CDR3 is CASRGGGAPETQYF. The CDR3 nucleotides are TGTGCCAGCCGGGGAGGGGGGGCTCCTGAGACCCAGTACTTC.

This clone was counted once. The gene calls are TRBV15 and TRBJ2-7, with D possibly being TRBD1 (6 bases). Germline V gene sequence: CDR1 LNHNV, CDR2 YYDKDF (reference sequence). The CDR3 runs 14 residues. Trimming removed 5 bases at V and 5 bases at J, with 16 bases between. This CDR3 reads CATSAHTGFHEQYF. CDR3 DNA: TGTGCCACCAGCGCTCACACAGGGTTCCACGAGCAGTACTTC.

To note about this clone: A read error may account for a junction end that differs from germline. This specimen includes other DNA sequences encoding the same CDR3. The chain is built from TRBV7-6 and TRBJ1-6; tentative D call: TRBD1 (5 bases). This CDR3 comprises 15 residues. Germline loops: CDR1 SGHVS, CDR2 FNYEAQ. CDR3 DNA: TGTGCCAGCAGCTTAGCAGGGGCGTATAATTCCCCCCTCCACTTT. Translation gives CASSLAGAYNSPLHF.

The rearrangement links TRBV19 to TRBJ2-7, with a possible D match to TRBD1 (6 bases). Germline V lookup: CDR1 LNHDA, CDR2 SQIVND (reference sequence). V was trimmed by 5 bases and J by 10 bases, leaving 15 bases between them. The CDR3 loop spans 12 amino acids. The DNA of the CDR3 is TGTGCCAGTAGTTCCTGGACAGAGAGACAGTACTTC. It is translated as CASSSWTERQYF.

Comments on this clone: This same CDR3 is encoded by further DNA sequences in the sample. The genes are TRBV4-3 and TRBJ1-6; 7 bases align to TRBD1. With 0 bases clipped from V and 13 bases from J, the junction kept 6 bases outside the gene matches. The CDR3 sequence is 14 residues long. Looked up from germline, CDR1 is LGHNA and CDR2 is YSLEER. The CDR3: CASSQDRGLSPLHF. For the CDR3, the DNA is TGCGCCAGCAGCCAAGATAGGGGGCTTTCCCCCCTCCACTTT.

This chain links TRBV2 with TRBJ1-5; TRBD1 aligns across 8 bases. The germline V gene has CDR1 SNHLY and CDR2 FYNNEI. This CDR3 comprises 15 residues. Germline trimming cut 4 bases from V and 7 bases from J; bases unmatched to any gene: 9. In nucleotides, the CDR3 is TGTGCCAGCAGTGGCCAGGGGGCGGTAAGGCAGCCCCAGCATTTT. Its protein product is CASSGQGAVRQPQHF.

CDR3 DNA sequence: TGTGCCAGCAGTTTACAGTTGACTAGCGGGTCCACCCACGAGCAGTACTTC. This translates into CASSLQLTSGSTHEQYF. V is TRBV28 and J is TRBJ2-7; 10 nucleotides align to TRBD2. The germline V gene encodes CDR1 MDHEN and CDR2 SYDVKM. V lost 2 bases, J lost 5 bases, and 12 bases stayed unmatched. This CDR3 has 17 residues.

The chain recombines TRBV5-4 with TRBJ1-1, with D maybe TRBD1 (6 bases). Germline CDR1 SGHNT, CDR2 YYREEE (reference sequence). The CDR3 totals 13 residues. Trimming removed 8 bases at V and 3 bases at J, with 14 bases between. The CDR3 DNA reads as TGTGCCAGTGCCCTAGGGGGGGACACTGAAGCTTTCTTT. Its translation is CASALGGDTEAFF.

The chain uses TRBV6-5 and TRBJ2-3, with D perhaps matching TRBD2 (6 bases). The V gene lost 5 bases and the J gene lost 2 bases, with 11 bases spanning the gap. CDR3 length: 14 amino acids. Germline loops: CDR1 MNHEY, CDR2 SVGAGI. Here the CDR3 reads CASSRRGSTDTQYF. CDR3 DNA: TGTGCCAGCAGTCGGAGGGGTTCCACAGATACGCAGTATTTT.

The chain carries TRBV7-6 and TRBJ2-5; 9 bases are shared with TRBD2. The germline V gene encodes CDR1 SGHVS and CDR2 FNYEAQ. The V gene end was trimmed by 5 bases and the J gene end by 5 bases; junction bases not matched to a gene: 15. This CDR3 is built from 17 residues. CDR3: CASSPGIRGRARETQYF. Here the CDR3 DNA reads TGTGCCAGCAGCCCGGGTATCCGCGGGAGGGCCCGGGAGACCCAGTACTTC.

The chain carries TRBV28 and TRBJ2-7; 10 positions agree with TRBD1. This CDR3 spans 14 amino acids. Germline V gene lookup returns CDR1 MDHEN and CDR2 SYDVKM. V gave up 7 bases and J gave up 5 bases; unmatched junction bases: 8. The CDR3 loop is CASTTPDRGDEQYF. In nucleotides, the CDR3 is TGTGCCAGCACCACACCGGACAGGGGGGACGAGCAGTACTTC. Full variable domain (missing parts from reference TRBV28 and TRBJ2-7): DVKVTQSSRYLVKRTGEKVFLECVQDMDHENMFWYRQDPGLGLRLIYFSYDVKMKEKGDIPEGYSVSREKKERFSLILESASTNQTSMYLCASTTPDRGDEQYFGPGTRLTVT.

The CDR3 is CASNTSGRASEQYF. The CDR3 coding sequence is TGTGCCAGCAACACTAGCGGGAGGGCCTCCGAGCAGTACTTC. V and J are TRBV7-9 and TRBJ2-7; TRBD2 matches 13 bases. Germline trimming cut 7 bases from V and 6 bases from J; bases unmatched to any gene: 6. The germline V gene encodes CDR1 SEHNR and CDR2 FQNEAQ (reference sequence). The CDR3 is 14 amino acids.

V is TRBV28 and J is TRBJ2-7; D call uncertain. This CDR3 contains 13 residues. The germline CDR1 and CDR2 sequences are MDHEN and SYDVKM. V gave up 2 bases and J gave up 7 bases, with 12 bases separating them. CDR3 DNA: TGTGCCAGCAGTTTAGTCAGTATCCAGGAGCAGTACTTC. Amino acid sequence: CASSLVSIQEQYF.

The rearrangement uses TRBV2 and TRBJ1-2, with D possibly TRBD1 on 6 matching bases. The germline CDR1 and CDR2 sequences are SNHLY and FYNNEI. This CDR3 spans 12 amino acids. V was clipped by 7 bases and J by 2 bases, with 8 bases between them. DNA for the CDR3: TGTGCCAGCATTGGACAGAACTATGGCTACACCTTC. This encodes CASIGQNYGYTF.

The CDR3 sequence: CASSRIGQNTEAFF. The CDR3 region has the DNA TGTGCCAGCAGCCGGATTGGACAGAACACTGAAGCTTTCTTT. This chain connects TRBV7-6 to TRBJ1-1; tentative D call: TRBD1 (5 bases). Trimming removed 5 bases at V and 1 base at J, with 11 bases between. The CDR3 totals 14 residues. CDR1 is SGHVS and CDR2 is FNYEAQ in the germline V gene.

V and J are TRBV5-6 and TRBJ1-3; D is unresolved. The CDR3 consists of 12 residues. Germline lookup yields CDR1 SGHDT and CDR2 YYEEEE. The ends were cut back, 1 base at V and 5 bases at J, with 4 bases in the middle. The CDR3 protein is CASSLSRNTIYF. CDR3 nucleotides: TGTGCCAGCAGCTTGTCCAGAAACACCATATATTTT. Based on the CDR3 plus reference TRBV5-6 and TRBJ1-3, the full variable domain is DAGVTQSPTHLIKTRGQQVTLRCSPKSGHDTVSWYQQALGQGPQFIFQYYEEEERQRGNFPDRFSGHQFPNYSSELNVNALLLGDSALYLCASSLSRNTIYFGEGSWLTVV.

CDR3 sequence (DNA): TGTGCCAGCAGCTTAGGTGGGGGGGCTTATACTGAAGCTTTCTTT. This translates into CASSLGGGAYTEAFF. The chain has TRBV7-9 and TRBJ1-1; TRBD1 is a possible D gene (6 bases). Germline CDR1 reads SEHNR; CDR2 reads FQNEAQ (reference sequence). The length of the CDR3 is 15 residues. V dropped 1 base and J dropped 5 bases, with 14 bases sitting between them.

J is TRBJ1-5 and V is TRBV6-1; D remains ambiguous. V was clipped by 4 bases and J by 0 bases, with 19 bases between them. The V gene's germline CDR1 is MNHNS and CDR2 SASEGT. This CDR3 spans 18 amino acids. DNA for the CDR3: TGTGCCAGCAGTGCCCAAGGGCAGGAGCGGGTTAGCAATCAGCCCCAGCATTTT. This gives the protein CASSAQGQERVSNQPQHF.